This note documents a single T cell receptor (beta chain) sequence. The data were obtained in a study of blood T cell repertoires in COVID-19. Study background: The samples span acute and convalescent COVID-19 from the United States, Italy and Spain. From T cells, B-cell-depleted T cells, or PBMCs came the material, which was cDNA or gDNA.

Per the authors' pipeline: Cell counts per sample came from amplifying reference gene primers. TCRdb keeps only in-frame clones here, not all; method: immunoSEQ multiplex PCR. That table is the source of V, J and clone size, and D and trimming were worked out from the DNA. The sample consists of some 120,000 clones, around four fifths of them appearing once. CDR1 is KGHSH and CDR2 is LQKENI in the germline V gene. This CDR3 has 14 amino acids. The V and J ends lost 2 bases and 1 base respectively, with 8 bases between them. The sequencing sample was made of peripheral blood. The V gene is TRBV18, the J gene TRBJ1-1, with D possibly being TRBD1 (5 bases). This sequence was found in an older man with acute or convalescent COVID-19. CDR3 coding DNA: TGTGCCAGCTCACCAATCCAGGGGAACACTGAAGCTTTCTTT. Amino acid sequence: CASSPIQGNTEAFF.